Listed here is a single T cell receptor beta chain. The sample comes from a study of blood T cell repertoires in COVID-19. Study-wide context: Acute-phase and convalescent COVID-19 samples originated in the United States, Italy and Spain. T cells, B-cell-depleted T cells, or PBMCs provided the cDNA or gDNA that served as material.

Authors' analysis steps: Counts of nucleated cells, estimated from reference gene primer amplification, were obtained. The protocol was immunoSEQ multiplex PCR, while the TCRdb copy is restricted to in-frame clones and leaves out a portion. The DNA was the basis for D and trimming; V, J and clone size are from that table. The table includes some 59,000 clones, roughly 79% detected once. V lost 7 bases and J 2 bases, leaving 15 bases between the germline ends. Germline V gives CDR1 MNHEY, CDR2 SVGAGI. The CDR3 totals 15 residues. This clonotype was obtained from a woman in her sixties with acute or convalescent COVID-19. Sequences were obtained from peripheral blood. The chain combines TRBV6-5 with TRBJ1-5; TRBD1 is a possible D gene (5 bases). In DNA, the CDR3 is TGTGCCAGCAAAATCGGAGGGGATGGCAATCAGCCCCAGCATTTT. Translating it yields CASKIGGDGNQPQHF.